Following are 10 T cell receptor delta chains from one sample sequenced in a study of gamma delta lymphoproliferative disorders and STAT genes (dated by TCRdb to between 2018 and 2020). To prepare the library, multiplex PCR was applied. The reads were generated on an Illumina MiSeq. Clones were re-identified by TCRdb from the public reads with CATT, and rows with the same DNA were merged. The sample table lists 1,500 or so delta-chain clones, around 3% of them with a count of one. The ten largest account for 64% of the sample. For both patients and controls, peripheral blood mononuclear cells were isolated, and the genomic DNA from these cells was used for TCR sequencing. The specimen was blood. These receptor sequences come from a human donor with gamma-delta T-cell large granular lymphocyte leukemia.

On this clone: The mismatch at residue 17 between this DNA's translation and the TCRdb protein of a much larger clone likely reflects a read error; the protein shown is translated from the DNA. The chain combines TRAV38-2/DV8 with TRDJ1; TRDD3 matches at 10 bases. CDR3 length: 21 residues. Per germline, CDR1 TSESDYY and CDR2 QEAYKQQN. J was trimmed by 7 bases and V by 1 base; bases with no gene match: 25. The CDR3: CAYRSSTLFPYWGIRPVKLIF. CDR3 bases: TGTGCTTATAGGAGCTCGACACTATTCCCGTACTGGGGGATTCGGCCCGTTAAACTCATCTTT.

In this sample, this clone is large. This sequence joins TRDV2 and TRDJ1; TRDD3 matches at 8 bases. The germline gives CDR1 GEAIGNYY, CDR2 EKD. The CDR3 contains 16 residues. Unmatched junction bases numbered 15, after V lost 7 bases and J lost 3 bases. Here the CDR3 DNA reads TGTGCCTGGGGGGACTGGGGGTTGTCAGGTCCCGATAAACTCATCTTT. Amino acids: CAWGDWGLSGPDKLIF.

On this clone itself: The TCRdb protein, from a much larger clone, departs from this DNA's translation at residue 9, likely by read error; the protein shown derives from the DNA. The chain joins TRDV1 to TRDJ1; the D is unclear. This CDR3 is 15 amino acids long. Deletions cut 3 bases from V and 1 base from J, with 12 bases between. Germline V gene sequence: CDR1 TSWWSYY, CDR2 QGS. The CDR3 loop is CALGEPTLCTDKLIF. The CDR3 DNA reads as TGTGCTCTTGGGGAGCCGACATTGTGCACCGATAAACTCATCTTT.

This clone rates as hyperexpanded. The same CDR3 can be traced to other DNA sequences in this sample. The rearrangement links TRDV1 to TRDJ1; 7 bases fit TRDD2. Germline V gene sequence: CDR1 TSWWSYY, CDR2 QGS. The CDR3 is made up of 15 amino acids. The J segment lost 6 bases and the V segment lost 4 bases, leaving 11 bases of the junction unmatched. CDR3 loop: CALGVLPPGVHKLIF. The CDR3 DNA reads TGTGCTCTTGGGGTCCTTCCTCCGGGCGTACATAAACTCATCTTT.

This clone has just a few counts. The protein given by TCRdb reflects a much larger clone and differs at residue 13 from this DNA's translation, likely from a read error; the protein shown is the DNA's translation. The chain combines TRDV1 with TRDJ1; D might be TRDD3 (6 bases). There are 16 residues in the CDR3. CDR1 and CDR2 from the germline V gene are TSWWSYY and QGS. V lost 2 bases to trimming and J lost 11 bases, with 24 bases between them. The CDR3 DNA follows: TGTGCTCTTGGGGAAAGGAGGGGGGGAGGAGAGTATGTCCTCATCTTT. Its protein product is CALGERRGGGEYVLIF.

In the case of this clone: TCRdb pairs this DNA with a much larger clone's protein that differs at residue 20, likely a read error; the protein shown was translated from the DNA. The rearrangement uses TRAV38-2/DV8 and TRDJ1; 10 bases are a match to TRDD3. The assigned J gene may be wrong: the sequence end matches TRDJ2 better. Looked up from germline, CDR1 is TSESDYY and CDR2 is QEAYKQQN. The CDR3 length is 21 residues. CDR3 in DNA: TGTGCTTATAGGAGCTCGACACTATTCCCGTACTGGGGGATTCGGCCCGATAAACTCTTCTTT. Its protein is CAYRSSTLFPYWGIRPDKLFF.

Remarks on this clone: TCRdb pairs this DNA with a much larger clone's protein that differs at residue 19, likely a read error; the protein shown was translated from the DNA. The rearrangement links TRDV2 to TRDJ1; 13 bases agree with TRDD3. The CDR3 is made up of 20 amino acids. The germline V gene encodes CDR1 GEAIGNYY and CDR2 EKD. The CDR3 is CACDTRYWGIRGEETDKLTF. The CDR3 DNA reads TGTGCCTGTGACACCCGGTACTGGGGGATACGCGGTGAAGAAACCGATAAACTCACCTTT.

This clone was observed a handful of times. TCRdb has a much larger clone's protein, which differs at residue 16 from the translation of this DNA, likely because of a read error; what is shown is the protein translated from the DNA. The gene calls are TRDV1 and TRDJ1, with TRDD3 matching over 8 bases. The CDR3 spans 19 residues. Germline CDR1 reads TSWWSYY; CDR2 reads QGS. DNA for the CDR3: TGTGCTCTTGGGGGCCCAAACGGCCATTGGGGGATCGTGACCGATAGACTCATCTTT. It translates to CALGGPNGHWGIVTDRLIF.

Notes on this clone: A read error is likely here: a far larger clone is one base away. Other DNA sequences in the sample encode the same CDR3. The chain carries TRDV1 and TRDJ1; D gene ambiguous. CDR1 and CDR2 from the germline V gene are TSWWSYY and QGS. The CDR3 covers 12 residues. V gave up 2 bases and J gave up 10 bases, with 11 bases separating them. CDR3 sequence: CALGEREGRLIF. The CDR3 bases are TGTGCTCTTGGGGAAAGAGAGGGAAGACTCATCTTT.

This clone has at least ten counts. The rearrangement joins TRDV1 to TRDJ1; 9 nucleotides agree with TRDD2. After removal of 5 bases from V and 3 bases from J, the junction contained 19 bases not matched to a gene. From germline, CDR1 is TSWWSYY and CDR2 QGS. The CDR3 runs to 19 residues. This CDR3 is CALGNSPPSYRDRADKLIF. For the CDR3, the DNA is TGTGCTCTTGGGAACAGTCCGCCTTCCTACCGAGACCGGGCCGATAAACTCATCTTT.